The rows below give T cell receptor beta chains drawn from one sample of a study of PD-1 blockade in mismatch repair-deficient tumors. Clones were sequenced by immunoSEQ multiplex PCR, and TCRdb holds only the in-frame ones, with some missing. This sample has roughly 130,000 clones, with 88% found just once. This sample comprised peripheral blood, obtained roughly 70 weeks after starting pembrolizumab. These receptors were collected from an adult with mismatch repair-deficient cancer. CDR3s include the opening cysteine and the closing phenylalanine or tryptophan. D genes are given only for firm matches. Clone size is not always given. Where it is, it says once, few, many or a class for expanded clones.

j_gene | v_gene | abundance | d_gene | CDR3nt | CDR3aa
TRBJ2-1 | TRBV14 | - | TRBD2 | TGTGCCAGCAGCCAAGGGAGTGAGGATGATTTCGAGCGGGAAGGAGACAATGAGCAGTTCTTC | CASSQGSEDDFEREGDNEQFF
TRBJ2-1 | TRBV30 | - | - | TGTGCCTGGAGTTTAAACAATGAGCAGTTCTTC | CAWSLNNEQFF
TRBJ2-1 | TRBV5-1 | - | TRBD2 | TGCGCCAGCAGCTTTTATCGCGACAAGCGGGAGTTGTTCTTC | CASSFYRDKRELFF
TRBJ1-2 | TRBV7-9 | - | - | TGTGCCAGCAGCCCACCACTTGGGCCTTCTGATGGCTACACCTTC | CASSPPLGPSDGYTF
TRBJ2-7 | TRBV10-3 | - | TRBD2 | TGTGCCATAAGGACGGGGGGGGACTACGAGCAGTACTTC | CAIRTGGDYEQYF
TRBJ1-1 | TRBV30 | - | - | TGTGCCTGGAGACTACAGGTTAACACTGAAGCTTTCTTT | CAWRLQVNTEAFF
TRBJ2-7 | TRBV2 | - | - | TGTGCCAGCATGGCAGCGGGCGCGTCCTACGAGCAGTACTTC | CASMAAGASYEQYF
TRBJ2-2 | TRBV7-9 | - | - | TGTGCCAGCCCCTTACTAGTCCAGGGGATTGAGGTCGGCGGGGAGCTGTTTTTT | CASPLLVQGIEVGGELFF
TRBJ2-3 | TRBV27 | few | - | TGTGCCAGCAAGGACACAGATACGCAGTATTTT | CASKDTDTQYF
TRBJ2-1 | TRBV6-5 | - | TRBD1 | TGTGCCAGCAGTTACCGGGACAGGGACGATGAGCAGTTCTTC | CASSYRDRDDEQFF
TRBJ2-3 | TRBV5-1 | - | TRBD2 | TGCGCCAGCAGCTTGGCCCTAGCGGGAGACACAGATACGCAGTATTTT | CASSLALAGDTDTQYF
TRBJ2-7 | TRBV4-1 | few | - | TGCGCCAGCAGCCAAGTGGGTGGCGAGCAGTACTTC | CASSQVGGEQYF
TRBJ2-5 | TRBV6-6 | - | - | TGTGCCAGCAGTAGCCGACAGCGCACCCAAGAGACCCAGTACTTC | CASSSRQRTQETQYF
TRBJ2-3 | TRBV15 | - | - | TGTGCCACCAGCAGCCGACCTCCGGATACGCAGTATTTT | CATSSRPPDTQYF
TRBJ1-5 | TRBV7-9 | - | - | TGTGCCAGCAGCTTAGTAGGAGCGGGGGTGCAGCCCCAGCATTTT | CASSLVGAGVQPQHF
TRBJ2-3 | TRBV11-3 | once | TRBD2 | TGTGCCAGCAGGGGACTAGCCACAGATACGCAGTATTTT | CASRGLATDTQYF
TRBJ2-7 | TRBV30 | few | - | TGTGCCTGGGGAGGGTGGACCTACGAGCAGTACTTC | CAWGGWTYEQYF
TRBJ2-5 | TRBV10-3 | - | TRBD1 | TGTGCCATCAGTGAGTCCGGGACAGGGCAAGAGACCCAGTACTTC | CAISESGTGQETQYF
TRBJ2-1 | TRBV2 | - | - | TGTGCCAGCAGTTCGACAGCGTATGAGCAGTTCTTC | CASSSTAYEQFF
TRBJ2-4 | TRBV27 | once | TRBD1 | TGTGCCAGCAGACTATATGGGACAGAACCAAACATTCAGTACTTC | CASRLYGTEPNIQYF
TRBJ1-2 | TRBV5-1 | - | TRBD1 | TGCGCCAGCAGCTCGACAGGGAACTATGGCTACACCTTC | CASSSTGNYGYTF
TRBJ2-1 | TRBV27 | - | TRBD2 | TGTGCCAGCAGTTTGGGGACTAGCGGGTACAATGAGCAGTTCTTC | CASSLGTSGYNEQFF
TRBJ2-5 | TRBV28 | - | TRBD2 | TGTGCCAGCAGACCCTATCTAGCGGGAGGGGTCCTACAAGAGACCCAGTACTTC | CASRPYLAGGVLQETQYF
TRBJ2-7 | TRBV25-1 | - | - | TGTGCCAGCACCGCAATGAGGGGGAAGTCCTACGAGCAGTACTTC | CASTAMRGKSYEQYF
TRBJ2-1 | TRBV15 | - | - | TGTGCCACCAGCAGAAAAACGAGCTACAATGAGCAGTTCTTC | CATSRKTSYNEQFF
TRBJ1-1 | TRBV27 | - | TRBD1 | TGTGCCAGCATTAACAGGGGGGAGACTGAAGCTTTCTTT | CASINRGETEAFF
TRBJ2-1 | TRBV9 | - | TRBD2 | TGTGCCAGCAGCGCGAGTTATGGTGCTAGCGGCTCCTACAATGAGCAGTTCTTC | CASSASYGASGSYNEQFF
TRBJ2-7 | TRBV25-1 | - | - | TGTGCCAGCAGTGAATATGTGTACGAGCAGTACTTC | CASSEYVYEQYF
TRBJ2-7 | TRBV18 | - | - | TGTGCCAGCTCACCACACCGGGACACTCGCCTCTACGAGCAGTACTTC | CASSPHRDTRLYEQYF
TRBJ1-2 | TRBV5-1 | - | - | TGCGCCAGCAGCTTGGCCGGGGAGGGTTCCGGCTATGGCTACACCTTC | CASSLAGEGSGYGYTF
TRBJ2-5 | TRBV5-1 | - | TRBD1 | TGCGCCAGCAGCTTGGTATGGACAGGGGCGAAGGAGACCCAGTACTTC | CASSLVWTGAKETQYF
TRBJ1-1 | TRBV30 | - | TRBD1 | TGTGCCTGGAAGCAGGGGGCAGGCACTGAAGCTTTCTTT | CAWKQGAGTEAFF
TRBJ1-5 | TRBV19 | - | - | TGTGCCAGTTCAACAGGGTACGTCAATCAGCCCCAGCATTTT | CASSTGYVNQPQHF
TRBJ2-3 | TRBV5-6 | - | - | TGTGCCAGCAGCTTCGGGCTAAACTTGTCTAGCACAGATACGCAGTATTTT | CASSFGLNLSSTDTQYF
TRBJ2-1 | TRBV29-1 | - | - | TGCAGCGTTGAGGCAGGGTGGGGAAATGAGCAGTTCTTC | CSVEAGWGNEQFF
TRBJ2-7 | TRBV9 | - | TRBD2 | TGTGCCAGCTCCGGGGGGAGTGGGTACGAGCAGTACTTC | CASSGGSGYEQYF
TRBJ1-2 | TRBV7-2 | - | - | TGTGCCAGCAGCTTCGGACCGCCTGGCTATGGCTACACCTTC | CASSFGPPGYGYTF
TRBJ2-3 | TRBV11-2 | once | - | TGTGCCAGCAGCTTAGATCAGCAAGATACGCAGTATTTT | CASSLDQQDTQYF
TRBJ2-7 | TRBV29-1 | few | TRBD1 | TGCAGCGTTGAGGTAGACAGGGGCTACGAGCAGTACTTC | CSVEVDRGYEQYF
TRBJ2-1 | TRBV11-3 | - | - | TGTGCCAGCAGCTCAGGACAGTCAGGCTCCTACAATGAGCAGTTCTTC | CASSSGQSGSYNEQFF
TRBJ1-1 | TRBV19 | - | - | TGTGCCAGCGGACAGTATCTGAACACTGAAGCTTTCTTT | CASGQYLNTEAFF
TRBJ1-4 | TRBV2 | once | - | TGTGCCAGCAGTGTTTTGGGGCAGGGCGAAAAACTGTTTTTT | CASSVLGQGEKLFF
TRBJ2-2 | TRBV18 | - | TRBD1 | TGTGCCAGCTCACCAACTGGACAGGGGAACACCGGGGAGCTGTTTTTT | CASSPTGQGNTGELFF
TRBJ1-1 | TRBV4-1 | - | - | TGCGCCAGCAGCCAGATGACACGGAGGGGAGTGGACACTGAAGCTTTCTTT | CASSQMTRRGVDTEAFF
TRBJ1-5 | TRBV7-9 | few | - | TGTGCCAGCAGCTCCGGGGGTGTCAATCAGCCCCAGCATTTT | CASSSGGVNQPQHF